What follows describes a single TCR beta chain. The antigen is unknown. This specimen belongs to a study of T cells after yellow fever vaccination. Overall study context: The SMART-Seq v4 Ultra Low Input method served to prepare the low-cell-number fractions.

It was through 5'RACE template switching that TCR cDNA was made, with a universal primer site and UMIs added. TCRdb processed the 5' RACE reads anew with MiXCR; each CDR3 protein has one entry. Of 500,000 to 650,000 distinct CDR3 sequences detected, roughly 14% appear once; the ten largest clones hold roughly an eighth. The ends lost 5 bases at V and 3 bases at J; junction bases unmatched: 14. CDR1 is SGHNT, CDR2 YYREEE, per germline (reference sequence). The CDR3 has 16 residues. Study-wide findings and caveats: Detected again after the booster were most primary-vaccination clones, at nearly 97% CD4 and roughly 88% CD8.

This rearrangement joins TRBV5-4 to TRBJ2-7; 7 positions agree with TRBD2. This material consisted of PBMCs, taken on the day of the yellow fever booster vaccination. The origin of this receptor is a man aged 25 to 40 who received the YFV17D yellow fever vaccine. The DNA for the CDR3 is TGTGCCAGCAGTCTTCTTAGAGCGGGGACTTTCTACGAGCAGTACTTC. Its protein product is CASSLLRAGTFYEQYF.